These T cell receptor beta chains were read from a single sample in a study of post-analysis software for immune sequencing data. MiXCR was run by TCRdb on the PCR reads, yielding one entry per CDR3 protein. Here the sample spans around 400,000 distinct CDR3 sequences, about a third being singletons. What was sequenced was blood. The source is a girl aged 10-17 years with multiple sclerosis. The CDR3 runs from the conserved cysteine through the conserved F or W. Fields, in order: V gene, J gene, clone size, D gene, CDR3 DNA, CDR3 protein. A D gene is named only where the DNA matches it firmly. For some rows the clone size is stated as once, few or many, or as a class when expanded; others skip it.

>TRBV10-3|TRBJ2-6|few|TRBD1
TGTGCCATCGGACAGGGTTCGGGAGGGGCCAACGTCCTGACTTTC
CAIGQGSGGANVLTF
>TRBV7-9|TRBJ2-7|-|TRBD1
TGTGCCAGCAGCTTAGGGACAGGGCCAAGGAGCTCCTACGAGCAGTACTTC
CASSLGTGPRSSYEQYF
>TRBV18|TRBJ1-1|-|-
TGTGCCAGCTCACACTCTCGGAGAGGAGCTCACCCGGACACTGAAGCTTTCTTT
CASSHSRRGAHPDTEAFF
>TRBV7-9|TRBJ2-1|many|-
TGTGCCAGCAGCTTAACATACAATGAGCAGTTCTTC
CASSLTYNEQFF
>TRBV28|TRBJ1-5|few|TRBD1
TGTGCCTCCTCAGGGGCTGGACAGGGCAATCAGCCCCAGCATTTT
CASSGAGQGNQPQHF
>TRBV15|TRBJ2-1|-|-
TGTGCCACCAGCAGAGGCGGATCGGGGAATGAGCAGTTCTTC
CATSRGGSGNEQFF
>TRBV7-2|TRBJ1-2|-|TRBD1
TGTGCCAGCAGCTTAATTCCAGACAGGGCAACCAATGGCTACACCTTC
CASSLIPDRATNGYTF
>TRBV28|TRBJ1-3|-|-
TGTGCCAGCAGTTTATTAACGGGAAACACCATATATTTT
CASSLLTGNTIYF
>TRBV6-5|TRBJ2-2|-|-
TGTGCCAGCAGTAGGACATTTGTGAACACCGGGGAGCTGTTTTTT
CASSRTFVNTGELFF
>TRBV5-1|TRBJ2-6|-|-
TGCGCCAGCATGCGGGTCAACTCTGGGGCCAACGTCCTGACTTTC
CASMRVNSGANVLTF
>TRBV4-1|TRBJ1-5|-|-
TGCGCCAGCAGCCAACAAGGCGCAGGGCGGAGCAATCAGCCCCAGCATTTT
CASSQQGAGRSNQPQHF
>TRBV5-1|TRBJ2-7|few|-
TGCGCCAGCGGCCACGACAGCTACGAGCAGTACTTC
CASGHDSYEQYF
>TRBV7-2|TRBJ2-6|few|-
TGTGCCAGCGGGGGCCGGACCTCTGGGGCCAACGTCCTGACTTTC
CASGGRTSGANVLTF
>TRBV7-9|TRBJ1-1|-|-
TGTGCCAGCAGCGACTACACTGAAGCTTTCTTT
CASSDYTEAFF
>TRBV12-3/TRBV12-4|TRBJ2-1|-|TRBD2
TGTGCCAGCAGTTTTGCTCGTCTAGCGGGGGCACAAGAGACCCAGTTCTTC
CASSFARLAGAQETQFF
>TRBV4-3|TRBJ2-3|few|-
TGCGCCAGCAGCCAAGTATGGAGGGGGGCAACCACAGATACGCAGTATTTT
CASSQVWRGATTDTQYF